This T cell receptor beta chain originates from a study of T cell repertoires in cytomegalovirus infection. The overall study: Alongside well-studied HLA-B-restricted CMV epitopes, recently identified HLA-C-restricted CMV epitopes were also used. Indications came from public TCR beta signatures; they pointed to CMV infection and to a matching HLA type.

Germline V CDR1 and CDR2: MNHEY, SVGEGT. V was cut by 2 bases and J by 5 bases, with 3 bases left in between. This CDR3 spans 11 amino acids. This clonotype showed up many times. The antigen is undetermined. With a much larger clone just one base away, this may be a read error. Findings and caveats of the study: The ex vivo response was dominated by HLA-C-restricted CMV-specific TCR beta clonotypes.

TCRdb re-called the reads with MiXCR, one entry per CDR3 protein. Seen here are about 900,000 distinct CDR3 sequences, about a third observed once, and the top ten hold around an eighth. The rearrangement joins TRBV6-2 or TRBV6-3 to TRBJ2-5; unclear D gene. This receptor was taken from a human donor in good health (CMV status not recorded). Some clones in this sample may be carry-over from other donors' samples. The input for sequencing was cultured CD8+ T cells from PBMCs, taken from culture after CMV antigen stimulation. CDR3 in DNA: TGTGCCAGCAGTTACGTGGAGACCCAGTACTTC. This codes for CASSYVETQYF.